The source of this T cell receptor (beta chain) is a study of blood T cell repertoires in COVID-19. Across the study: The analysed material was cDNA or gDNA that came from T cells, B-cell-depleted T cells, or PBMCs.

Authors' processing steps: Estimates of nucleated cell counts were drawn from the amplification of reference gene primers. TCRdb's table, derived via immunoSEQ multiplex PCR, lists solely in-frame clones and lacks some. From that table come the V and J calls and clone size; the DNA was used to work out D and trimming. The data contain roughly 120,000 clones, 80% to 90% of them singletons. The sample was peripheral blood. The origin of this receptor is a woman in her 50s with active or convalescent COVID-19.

The CDR3 loop is CASSSTVASSYEQYF. CDR3 DNA: TGTGCCAGCTCATCGACAGTAGCCTCCTCGTACGAGCAGTACTTC. V is TRBV18 and J is TRBJ2-7; D is possibly TRBD1 (5 bases). Looked up from germline, CDR1 is KGHSH and CDR2 is LQKENI. The CDR3 runs to 15 residues. With 5 bases removed from V and 4 bases from J, the gap between germline ends came to 18 bases.